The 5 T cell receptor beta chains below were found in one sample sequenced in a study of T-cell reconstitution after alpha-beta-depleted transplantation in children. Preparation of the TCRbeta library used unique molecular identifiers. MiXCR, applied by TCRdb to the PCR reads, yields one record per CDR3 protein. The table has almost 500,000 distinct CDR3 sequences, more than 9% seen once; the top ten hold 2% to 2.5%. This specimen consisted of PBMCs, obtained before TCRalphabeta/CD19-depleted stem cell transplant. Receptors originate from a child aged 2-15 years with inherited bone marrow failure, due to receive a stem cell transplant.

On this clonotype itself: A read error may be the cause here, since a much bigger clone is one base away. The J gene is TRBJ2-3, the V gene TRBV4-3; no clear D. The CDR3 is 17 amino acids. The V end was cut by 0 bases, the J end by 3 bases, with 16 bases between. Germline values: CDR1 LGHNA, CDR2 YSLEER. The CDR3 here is CASSQDRPHGLTDTQYF. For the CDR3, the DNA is TGCGCCAGCAGCCAAGATCGGCCACATGGCCTAACAGATACGCAGTATTTT.

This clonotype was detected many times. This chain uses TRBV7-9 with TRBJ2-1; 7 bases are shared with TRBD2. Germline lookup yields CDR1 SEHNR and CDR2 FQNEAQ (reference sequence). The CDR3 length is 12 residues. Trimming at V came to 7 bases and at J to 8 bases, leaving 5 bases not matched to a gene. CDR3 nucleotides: TGTGCCAGCAACCTTGGGGGGGATGAGCAGTTCTTC. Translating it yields CASNLGGDEQFF.

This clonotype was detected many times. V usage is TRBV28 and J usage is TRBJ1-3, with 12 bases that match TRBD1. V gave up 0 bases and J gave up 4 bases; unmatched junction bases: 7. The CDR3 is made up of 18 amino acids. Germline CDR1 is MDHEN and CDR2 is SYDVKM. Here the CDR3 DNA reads TGTGCCAGCAGTTTATGGGGGCGGGACAGGGGGCGAGGAAACACCATATATTTT. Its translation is CASSLWGRDRGRGNTIYF. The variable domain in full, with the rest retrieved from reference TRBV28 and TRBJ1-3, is DVKVTQSSRYLVKRTGEKVFLECVQDMDHENMFWYRQDPGLGLRLIYFSYDVKMKEKGDIPEGYSVSREKKERFSLILESASTNQTSMYLCASSLWGRDRGRGNTIYFGEGSWLTVV.

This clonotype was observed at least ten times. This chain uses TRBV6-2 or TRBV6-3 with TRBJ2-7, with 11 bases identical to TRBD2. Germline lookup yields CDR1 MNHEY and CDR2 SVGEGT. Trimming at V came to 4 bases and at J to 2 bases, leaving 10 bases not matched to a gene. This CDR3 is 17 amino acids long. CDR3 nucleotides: TGTGCCAGCAGTTCCACCCGTACTAGCGGGAGCCCCTACGAGCAGTACTTC. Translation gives CASSSTRTSGSPYEQYF.

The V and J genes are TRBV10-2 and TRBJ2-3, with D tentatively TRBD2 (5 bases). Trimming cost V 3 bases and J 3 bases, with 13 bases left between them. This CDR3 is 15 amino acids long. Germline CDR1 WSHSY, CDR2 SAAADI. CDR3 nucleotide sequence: TGCGCCAGCAGTGATTGGGAGCGGATTACAGATACGCAGTATTTT. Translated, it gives CASSDWERITDTQYF.